This is a list of T cell receptor beta chains from one sample in a study of Graves' ophthalmopathy and Graves' hyperthyroidism. TCRdb re-called the multiplex PCR reads through MiXCR, storing one row per CDR3 protein. This table has approximately 700,000 distinct CDR3 sequences, 35% to 50% appearing once. Sequenced sample: peripheral blood. The receptors shown here come from an adult man with Graves' ophthalmopathy. Both conserved end residues are part of each CDR3.

cdr3_aa	v_call	j_call	cdr3_length
CSARGQDLRYTEAFF	TRBV20-1	TRBJ1-1	15
CAISEVGNYGYTF	TRBV10-3	TRBJ1-2	13
CSAAGTSATETQYF	TRBV20-1	TRBJ2-5	14
CASSVRTGEQYF	TRBV9	TRBJ2-7	12
CAISGWQTNYGYTF	TRBV10-3	TRBJ1-2	14
CSAVYWGSTEAFF	TRBV20-1	TRBJ1-1	13
CASTIAGAEQYF	TRBV12-3/TRBV12-4	TRBJ2-7	12
CSATPGTGLNEQYF	TRBV20-1	TRBJ2-7	14
CASSLSTGVQYF	TRBV7-9	TRBJ2-3	12
CASSTQGGSYEQYF	TRBV19	TRBJ2-7	14
CATSRGHMNQPQHF	TRBV15	TRBJ1-5	14
CASSSTPVSYEQYF	TRBV28	TRBJ2-7	14
CASSGMDRGSGELFF	TRBV5-6	TRBJ2-2	15
CASSASTGGGYGYTF	TRBV9	TRBJ1-2	15
CSVETLDRPGYTF	TRBV29-1	TRBJ1-2	13
CAIIPPGRIREQYF	TRBV10-3	TRBJ2-7	14
CASSSHDTTHGYTF	TRBV7-9	TRBJ1-2	14
CSVEPPSYNEQFF	TRBV29-1	TRBJ2-1	13
CASSDPGETYGYTF	TRBV6-4	TRBJ1-2	14
CSVTRGANVLTF	TRBV29-1	TRBJ2-6	12
CARPVQDRIRPQYF	TRBV2	TRBJ2-7	14
CASSVRTGSIREQYF	TRBV9	TRBJ2-7	15
CASRRPGNNNSPLHF	TRBV7-2	TRBJ1-6	15
CASSKDSQTQYF	TRBV5-1	TRBJ2-5	12
CASRSSFGYTF	TRBV12-3/TRBV12-4	TRBJ1-2	11
CASSGQGANQYF	TRBV25-1	TRBJ2-5	12
CASRPVGFGGYTF	TRBV7-9	TRBJ1-2	13